These 13 T cell receptor beta chains came from one sample sequenced in a study of T cells in localized non-small cell lung cancer. Here immunoSEQ multiplex PCR was the method, and the copy in TCRdb shows in-frame clones only, minus some. The table lists about 36,000 clones, roughly 85% of them singletons, with about 7% in the top ten. This specimen consisted of peripheral blood, obtained before any cancer treatment. The origin of the receptors is a woman aged 40 to 75 with stage I lung adenocarcinoma.

This clone has only a few counts. The rearrangement uses TRBV7-7 and TRBJ2-5; 12 nucleotides line up with TRBD2. CDR1 and CDR2 from the germline V gene are SSHAT and FNYEAQ (reference sequence). V shed 1 base and J 4 bases; nucleotides not matched to a gene: 4. The CDR3 loop spans 16 amino acids. The CDR3 protein is CASSLGGLAGRETQYF. CDR3 DNA sequence: TGTGCCAGCAGCTTAGGAGGACTAGCGGGGCGAGAGACCCAGTACTTC.

This chain's CDR3 is CATSARGDRSSSGYLEQYF. The CDR3 bases are TGTGCCACCTCCGCCAGAGGGGACAGAAGTTCTAGCGGGTATTTGGAGCAGTACTTC. V gene TRBV2 combines with J gene TRBJ2-7, with a possible D match to TRBD2 (8 bases). The CDR3 has 19 amino acids. V was clipped by 10 bases and J by 7 bases, with 38 bases between them. CDR1 SNHLY and CDR2 FYNNEI come from the germline V gene.

The DNA for the CDR3 is TGTGCCAGCAGCTCACAGGGGAGCACTGAAGCTTTCTTT. The encoded protein is CASSSQGSTEAFF. The chain combines TRBV7-2 with TRBJ1-1, with TRBD1 identical over 7 bases. Losses at the gene ends were 4 bases for V and 4 bases for J; bases not matched to a gene: 3. This CDR3 spans 13 amino acids. CDR1 and CDR2 (germline): SGHTA, FQGNSA.

The rearrangement uses TRBV28 and TRBJ1-5, with D maybe TRBD1 (5 bases). The V end lost 4 bases, the J end lost 2 bases, and 12 bases lay between the germline ends. CDR1 is MDHEN and CDR2 is SYDVKM in the germline V gene. CDR3 length: 15 amino acids. CDR3 coding DNA: TGTGCCAGCAGTTCCGACAGTGCAGGCAATCAGCCCCAGCATTTT. Translation gives CASSSDSAGNQPQHF.

The rearrangement uses TRBV13 and TRBJ2-3; D possibly matches TRBD1 or TRBD2 (5 bases each). The CDR3 loop spans 14 amino acids. Germline lookup yields CDR1 PRHDT and CDR2 FYEKMQ (reference sequence). With 0 bases removed from V and 3 bases from J, the gap between germline ends came to 7 bases. The CDR3 protein is CASSLGGVTDTQYF. CDR3 bases: TGTGCCAGCAGCTTAGGGGGGGTGACAGATACGCAGTATTTT.

The V gene is TRBV11-2, the J gene TRBJ2-2; tentatively, D is TRBD2 (5 bases). V was cut by 11 bases and J by 2 bases, with 18 bases left in between. The CDR3 runs to 15 residues. Germline V gene lookup returns CDR1 SGHAT and CDR2 FQNNGV. In nucleotides, the CDR3 is TGTGCCTCTTGGGGAGCTTATAAAAACACCGGGGAGCTGTTTTTT. Its translation is CASWGAYKNTGELFF. Using reference TRBV11-2 and TRBJ2-2 for the parts outside the CDR3, the full variable domain is EAGVAQSPRYKIIEKRQSVAFWCNPISGHATLYWYQQILGQGPKLLIQFQNNGVVDDSQLPKDRFSAERLKGVDSTLKIQPAKLEDSAVYLCASWGAYKNTGELFFGEGSRLTVL.

This chain uses TRBV11-2 with TRBJ1-6; 7 positions match TRBD1. V shed 3 bases, J shed 9 bases, and the junction held 5 bases outside the gene matches. The germline V gene encodes CDR1 SGHAT and CDR2 FQNNGV. CDR3 size: 14 residues. The CDR3 reads CASSFSTGVSPLHF. The CDR3 nucleotides read TGTGCCAGCAGCTTCAGTACAGGGGTTTCACCCCTCCACTTT. Full variable domain (rest looked up from reference TRBV11-2 and TRBJ1-6): EAGVAQSPRYKIIEKRQSVAFWCNPISGHATLYWYQQILGQGPKLLIQFQNNGVVDDSQLPKDRFSAERLKGVDSTLKIQPAKLEDSAVYLCASSFSTGVSPLHFGNGTRLTVT.

This clone was seen a handful of times. The V call is TRBV7-6, the J call TRBJ2-1; D ambiguous. Between the trimmed V and J ends, which lost 5 bases and 6 bases, there was a span of 17 bases. From germline, CDR1 is SGHVS and CDR2 FNYEAQ. The CDR3 is 15 amino acids. The CDR3 region is CASSPYTGPTNEQFF. The CDR3 region has the DNA TGTGCCAGCAGCCCTTACACGGGCCCTACCAATGAGCAGTTCTTC. Together with reference TRBV7-6 and TRBJ2-1, the CDR3 gives the full variable domain: GAGVSQSPRYKVTKRGQDVALRCDPISGHVSLYWYRQALGQGPEFLTYFNYEAQQDKSGLPNDRFSAERPEGSISTLTIQRTEQRDSAMYRCASSPYTGPTNEQFFGPGTRLTVL.

The chain uses TRBV28 and TRBJ1-5; D unclear. The CDR3 runs 15 residues. V gave up 2 bases and J gave up 3 bases, with 11 bases separating them. Germline V gives CDR1 MDHEN, CDR2 SYDVKM. CDR3 bases: TGTGCCAGCAGTTTACCGGGAGGGTCCAATCAGCCCCAGCATTTT. Translating gives CASSLPGGSNQPQHF.

This clone was seen just once. J is TRBJ2-5 and V is TRBV10-3, with D perhaps TRBD1 (6 bases). The germline CDR1 and CDR2 sequences are ENHRY and SYGVKD. Trimming removed 4 bases at V and 5 bases at J, with 14 bases between. There are 14 residues in the CDR3. CDR3: CAISAHRQGETQYF. The CDR3 bases are TGTGCCATCAGTGCACACAGGCAGGGGGAGACCCAGTACTTC.

This clone was found once. The chain links TRBV9 to TRBJ1-1; tentative D call: TRBD1 (5 bases). Trimming cost V 3 bases and J 3 bases, with 12 bases left between them. The germline CDR1 and CDR2 sequences are SGDLS and YYNGEE. The length of the CDR3 is 14 residues. The CDR3 spells CASSEGLADTEAFF. The CDR3 DNA follows: TGTGCCAGCAGCGAGGGGCTGGCGGACACTGAAGCTTTCTTT.

The chain employs TRBV29-1 and TRBJ1-1; D unresolved. The CDR3 totals 14 residues. The germline V and J ends were trimmed by 8 bases and 2 bases, with 18 bases remaining between them. CDR1 and CDR2 (germline): SQVTM, ANQGSEA. CDR3 protein: CSSRRADTNTEAFF. CDR3 sequence (DNA): TGCAGCTCCCGAAGGGCAGATACAAACACTGAAGCTTTCTTT.

The CDR3 sequence is CASRTGIQTDTQYF. CDR3 coding DNA: TGCGCCAGCAGGACAGGGATTCAAACAGATACGCAGTATTTT. V and J are TRBV5-1 and TRBJ2-3; 7 nucleotides align to TRBD1. V lost 5 bases to trimming and J lost 3 bases; unmatched junction nucleotides: 6. This CDR3 region has 14 residues. The germline V gene has CDR1 SGHRS and CDR2 YFSETQ.